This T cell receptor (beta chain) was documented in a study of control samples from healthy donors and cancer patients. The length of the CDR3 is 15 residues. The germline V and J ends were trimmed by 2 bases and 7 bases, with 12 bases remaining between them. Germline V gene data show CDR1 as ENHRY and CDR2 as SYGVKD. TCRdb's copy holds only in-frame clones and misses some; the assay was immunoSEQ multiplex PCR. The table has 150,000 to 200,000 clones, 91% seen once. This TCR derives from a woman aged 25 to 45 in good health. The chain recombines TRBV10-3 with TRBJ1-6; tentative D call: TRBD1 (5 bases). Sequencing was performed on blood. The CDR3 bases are TGTGCCATCAGTGAGGGCGGACAACTAAATTCACCCCTCCACTTT. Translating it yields CAISEGGQLNSPLHF.